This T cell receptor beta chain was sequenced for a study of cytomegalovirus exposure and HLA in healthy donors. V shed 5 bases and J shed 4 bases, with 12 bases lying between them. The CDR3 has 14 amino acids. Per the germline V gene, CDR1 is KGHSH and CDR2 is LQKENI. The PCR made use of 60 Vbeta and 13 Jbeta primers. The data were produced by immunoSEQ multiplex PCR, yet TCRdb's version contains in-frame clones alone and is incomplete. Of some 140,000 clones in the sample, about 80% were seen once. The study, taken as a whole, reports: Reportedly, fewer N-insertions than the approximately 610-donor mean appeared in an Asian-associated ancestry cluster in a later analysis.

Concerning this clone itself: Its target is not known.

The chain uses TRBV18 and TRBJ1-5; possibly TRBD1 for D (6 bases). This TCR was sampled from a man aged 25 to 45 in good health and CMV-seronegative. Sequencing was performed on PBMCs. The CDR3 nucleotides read TGTGCCAGCTCATTCTCTGGACAGAATCAGCCCCAGCATTTT. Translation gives CASSFSGQNQPQHF.